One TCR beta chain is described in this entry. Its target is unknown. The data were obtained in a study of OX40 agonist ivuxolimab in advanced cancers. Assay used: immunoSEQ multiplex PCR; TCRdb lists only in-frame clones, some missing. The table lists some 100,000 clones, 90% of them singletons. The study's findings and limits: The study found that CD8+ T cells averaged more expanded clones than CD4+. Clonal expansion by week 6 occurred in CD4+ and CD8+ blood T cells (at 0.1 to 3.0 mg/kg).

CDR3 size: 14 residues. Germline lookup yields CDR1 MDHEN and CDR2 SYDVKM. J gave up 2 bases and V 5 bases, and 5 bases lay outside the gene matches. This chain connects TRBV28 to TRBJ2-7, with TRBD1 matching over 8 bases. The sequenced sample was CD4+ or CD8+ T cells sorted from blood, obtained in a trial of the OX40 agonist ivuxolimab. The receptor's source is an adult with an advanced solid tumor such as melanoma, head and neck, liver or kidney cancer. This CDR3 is CASSTGQGTYEQYF. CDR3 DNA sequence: TGTGCCAGCAGTACTGGACAGGGCACCTACGAGCAGTACTTC.